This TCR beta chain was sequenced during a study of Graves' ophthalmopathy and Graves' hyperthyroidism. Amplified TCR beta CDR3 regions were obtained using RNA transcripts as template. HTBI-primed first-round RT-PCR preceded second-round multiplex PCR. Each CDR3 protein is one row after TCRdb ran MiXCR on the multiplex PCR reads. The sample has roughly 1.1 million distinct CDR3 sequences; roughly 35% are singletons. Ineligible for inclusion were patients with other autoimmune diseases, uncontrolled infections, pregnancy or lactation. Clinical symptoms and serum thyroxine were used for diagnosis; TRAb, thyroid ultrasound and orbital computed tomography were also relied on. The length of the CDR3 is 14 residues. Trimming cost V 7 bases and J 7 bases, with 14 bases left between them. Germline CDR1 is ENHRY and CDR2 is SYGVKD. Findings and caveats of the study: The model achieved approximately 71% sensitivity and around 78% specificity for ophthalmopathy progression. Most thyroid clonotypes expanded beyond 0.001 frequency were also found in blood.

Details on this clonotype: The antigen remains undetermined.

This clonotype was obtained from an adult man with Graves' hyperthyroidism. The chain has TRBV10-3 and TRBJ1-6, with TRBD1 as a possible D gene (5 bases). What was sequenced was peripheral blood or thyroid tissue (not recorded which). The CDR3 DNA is TGTGCCATCAATGGGGACCACGTAAATTCACCCCTCCACTTT. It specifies CAINGDHVNSPLHF.